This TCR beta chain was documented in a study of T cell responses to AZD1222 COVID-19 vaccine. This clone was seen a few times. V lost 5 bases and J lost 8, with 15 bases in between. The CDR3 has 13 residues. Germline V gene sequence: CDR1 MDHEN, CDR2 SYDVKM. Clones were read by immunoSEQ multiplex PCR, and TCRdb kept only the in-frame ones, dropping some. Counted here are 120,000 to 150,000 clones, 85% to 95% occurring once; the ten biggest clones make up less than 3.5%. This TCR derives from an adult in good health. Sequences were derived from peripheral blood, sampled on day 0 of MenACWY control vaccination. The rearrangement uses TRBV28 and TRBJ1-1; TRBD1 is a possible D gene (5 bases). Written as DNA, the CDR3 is TGTGCCAGCAGTGAAAACGGGGGGTGGGAAGCTTTCTTT. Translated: CASSENGGWEAFF.